The 8 T cell receptor beta chains below all came from one sample that was sequenced in a study of identical twins. TCRdb reanalysed the 5' RACE reads using MiXCR and keeps one entry per CDR3 protein. The sample lists 460,000 or so distinct CDR3 sequences, around 14% occurring once. These data also formed part of another study, on yellow fever vaccine responses in identical twins.

Input material: CD4+ T cells sorted from blood. The receptors shown here come from a woman under 30 in good health.

This clonotype occurred many times. The chain uses TRBV7-2 and TRBJ2-4, with TRBD2 identical over 10 bases. This CDR3 contains 14 residues. With V trimmed by 4 bases and J by 9 bases, 6 bases remained unmatched. Germline CDR1 SGHTA, CDR2 FQGNSA. The CDR3 region is CASSSSGSGGIQYF. As DNA, the CDR3 is TGTGCCAGCAGCTCTAGCGGGAGTGGGGGCATTCAGTACTTC. The whole variable domain, filled in from reference TRBV7-2 and TRBJ2-4, reads GAGVSQSPSNKVTEKGKDVELRCDPISGHTALYWYRQSLGQGLEFLIYFQGNSAPDKSGLPSDRFSAERTGGSVSTLTIQRTQQEDSAVYLCASSSSGSGGIQYFGAGTRLSVL.

This chain links TRBV4-3 with TRBJ2-1; 10 nucleotides agree with TRBD2. Unmatched junction bases numbered 10, after V lost 2 bases and J lost 9 bases. CDR1 and CDR2 (germline): LGHNA, YSLEER. The CDR3 totals 16 residues. The CDR3 here is CASSQRTGTSASEQFF. CDR3 nucleotide sequence: TGCGCCAGCAGCCAACGGACCGGGACTAGCGCGTCTGAGCAGTTCTTC.

This chain uses TRBV20-1 with TRBJ1-2; no reliable D call. Germline loops: CDR1 DFQATT, CDR2 SNEGSKA (reference sequence). This CDR3 has 12 amino acids. V lost 1 base and J lost 4, with 7 bases in between. The DNA of the CDR3 is TGCAGTGCTAGAGGTGGAGGCTATGGCTACACCTTC. It codes for CSARGGGYGYTF.

V usage is TRBV12-5 and J usage is TRBJ2-1, with D perhaps matching TRBD1 or TRBD2 (5 bases each). This CDR3 region has 14 residues. The germline CDR1 and CDR2 sequences are LGHNT and FRNRAP. Trimming cost V 1 base and J 11 bases, with 15 bases left between them. CDR3 sequence (DNA): TGTGCTAGTGGTTTGGCAGGGACCGGGACGAAGCAGTTCTTC. Its protein is CASGLAGTGTKQFF.

The CDR3 nucleotides are TGTGCCAGCACAACTAGCGGGGGGGCTCACGAGCAGTACTTC. Translated, it gives CASTTSGGAHEQYF. This chain uses TRBV5-4 with TRBJ2-7; 13 nucleotides match TRBD2. V trimming: 6 bases; J trimming: 5 bases; junction bases outside the gene matches: 5. This CDR3 is 14 amino acids long. CDR1 is SGHNT, CDR2 YYREEE, per germline (reference sequence). The whole variable domain, remainder taken from reference TRBV5-4 and TRBJ2-7, is ETGVTQSPTHLIKTRGQQVTLRCSSQSGHNTVSWYQQALGQGPQFIFQYYREEENGRGNFPPRFSGLQFPNYSSELNVNALELDDSALYLCASTTSGGAHEQYFGPGTRLTVT.

The J gene is TRBJ2-2, the V gene TRBV28; no reliable D call. The CDR3 is made up of 14 amino acids. The germline gives CDR1 MDHEN, CDR2 SYDVKM. The V end was cut by 6 bases, the J end by 6 bases, with 14 bases between. CDR3 region: CASRPGLSPGELFF. CDR3 in DNA: TGTGCCAGCAGACCGGGCCTCAGTCCCGGGGAGCTGTTTTTT.

CDR3 region: CASTFSGRQTQYF. The CDR3 bases are TGTGCCAGCACTTTTAGCGGGAGACAGACCCAGTACTTC. The gene calls are TRBV12-3 or TRBV12-4 and TRBJ2-5; 9 bases line up with TRBD2. The CDR3 is made up of 13 amino acids. V was clipped by 7 bases and J by 6 bases; unmatched bases: 6.

The rearrangement uses TRBV4-2 and TRBJ2-3; 9 bases fit TRBD1. The V gene's germline CDR1 is LGHNA and CDR2 YNFKEQ. Trimming cost V 5 bases and J 2 bases; bases outside gene matches: 5. CDR3 size: 15 residues. CDR3 in amino acids: CASSLQGAYTDTQYF. The CDR3, as DNA: TGTGCCAGCAGCTTACAGGGGGCGTACACAGATACGCAGTATTTT.